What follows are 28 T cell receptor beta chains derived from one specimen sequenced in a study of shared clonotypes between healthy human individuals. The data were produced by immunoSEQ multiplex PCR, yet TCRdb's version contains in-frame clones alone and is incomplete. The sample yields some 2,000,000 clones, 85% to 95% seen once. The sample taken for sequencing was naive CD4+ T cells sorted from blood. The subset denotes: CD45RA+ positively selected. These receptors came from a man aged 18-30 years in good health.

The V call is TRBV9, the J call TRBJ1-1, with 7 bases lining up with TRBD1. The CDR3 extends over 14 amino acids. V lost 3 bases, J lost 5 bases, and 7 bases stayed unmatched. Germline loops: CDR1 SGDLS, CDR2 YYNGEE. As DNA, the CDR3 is TGTGCCAGCAGCGCCACCACAGGGGTTACTGAAGCTTTCTTT. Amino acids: CASSATTGVTEAFF.

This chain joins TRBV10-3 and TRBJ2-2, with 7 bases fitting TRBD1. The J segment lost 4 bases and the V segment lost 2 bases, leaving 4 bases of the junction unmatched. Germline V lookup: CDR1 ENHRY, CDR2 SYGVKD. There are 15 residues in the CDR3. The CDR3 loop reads CAISENRGGTGELFF. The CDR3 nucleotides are TGTGCCATCAGTGAGAACAGGGGCGGCACCGGGGAGCTGTTTTTT.

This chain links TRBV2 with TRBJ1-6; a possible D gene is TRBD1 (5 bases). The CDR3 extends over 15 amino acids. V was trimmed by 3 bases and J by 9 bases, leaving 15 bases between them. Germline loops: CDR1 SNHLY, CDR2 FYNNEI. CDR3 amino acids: CASSDKGQGGSPLHF. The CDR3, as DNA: TGTGCCAGCAGTGATAAGGGTCAGGGAGGTTCACCCCTCCACTTT.

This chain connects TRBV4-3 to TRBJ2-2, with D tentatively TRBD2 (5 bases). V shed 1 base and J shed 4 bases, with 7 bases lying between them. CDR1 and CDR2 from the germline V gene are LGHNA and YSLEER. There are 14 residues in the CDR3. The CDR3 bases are TGCGCCAGCAGCCAAGGGACTGCCACCGGGGAGCTGTTTTTT. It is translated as CASSQGTATGELFF.

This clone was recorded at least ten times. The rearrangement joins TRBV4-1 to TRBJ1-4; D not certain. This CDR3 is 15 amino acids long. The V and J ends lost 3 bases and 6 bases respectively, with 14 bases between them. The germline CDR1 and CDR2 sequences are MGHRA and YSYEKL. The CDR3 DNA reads TGCGCCAGCAGCCAGGGAAGCAGGTTAGATGAAAAACTGTTTTTT. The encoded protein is CASSQGSRLDEKLFF.

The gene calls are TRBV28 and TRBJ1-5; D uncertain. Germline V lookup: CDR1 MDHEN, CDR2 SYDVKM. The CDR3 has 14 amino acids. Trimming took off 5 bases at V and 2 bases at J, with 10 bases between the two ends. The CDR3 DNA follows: TGTGCCAGCAGTATTGGAATAGGCAATCAGCCCCAGCATTTT. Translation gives CASSIGIGNQPQHF.

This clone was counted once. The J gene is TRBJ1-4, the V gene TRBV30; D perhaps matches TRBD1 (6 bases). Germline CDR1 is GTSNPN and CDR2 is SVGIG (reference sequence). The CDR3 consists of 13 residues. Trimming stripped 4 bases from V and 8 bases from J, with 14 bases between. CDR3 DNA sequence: TGTGCCTGGAACGACAGGTTCCCCGAAAAACTGTTTTTT. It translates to CAWNDRFPEKLFF.

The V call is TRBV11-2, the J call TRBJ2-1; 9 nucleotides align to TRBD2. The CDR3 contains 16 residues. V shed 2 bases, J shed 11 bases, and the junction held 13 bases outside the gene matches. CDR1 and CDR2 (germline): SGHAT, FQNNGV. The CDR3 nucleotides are TGTGCCAGCAGCTTATCAGGAACGAAGGGGACTAGCAAGCAGTTCTTC. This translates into CASSLSGTKGTSKQFF.

The CDR3 region is CATSRGGFSDSYNEQFF. For the CDR3, the DNA is TGTGCCACCAGCAGAGGGGGGTTTAGCGACTCCTACAATGAGCAGTTCTTC. The chain carries TRBV15 and TRBJ2-1, with D perhaps assigned TRBD1 or TRBD2 (5 bases each). The CDR3 is made up of 17 amino acids. The germline V gene encodes CDR1 LNHNV and CDR2 YYDKDF (reference sequence). V shed 1 base and J shed 0 bases, with 13 bases lying between them.

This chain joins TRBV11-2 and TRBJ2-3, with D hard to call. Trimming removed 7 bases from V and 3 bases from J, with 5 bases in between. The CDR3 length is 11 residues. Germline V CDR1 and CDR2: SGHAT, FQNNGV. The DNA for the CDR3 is TGTGCCAGCACCTCGACAGATACGCAGTATTTT. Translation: CASTSTDTQYF.

The CDR3 sequence is CASSQARTGHRGEQYF. Here the CDR3 DNA reads TGCGCCAGCAGCCAAGCCAGGACAGGCCACCGCGGCGAGCAGTACTTC. The chain links TRBV4-3 to TRBJ2-7, with 7 bases that match TRBD1. Germline V lookup: CDR1 LGHNA, CDR2 YSLEER. CDR3 length: 16 amino acids. The junction had 12 bases not matched to a gene; V was cut back by 1 base and J by 6 bases.

The CDR3 spells CASSADLVDTQYF. The CDR3 coding sequence is TGTGCCAGCAGCGCAGACTTGGTAGATACGCAGTATTTT. The chain uses TRBV11-2 and TRBJ2-3; no clear D. CDR1 and CDR2 from the germline V gene are SGHAT and FQNNGV. The CDR3 loop spans 13 amino acids. V dropped 5 bases and J dropped 5 bases, with 11 bases sitting between them.

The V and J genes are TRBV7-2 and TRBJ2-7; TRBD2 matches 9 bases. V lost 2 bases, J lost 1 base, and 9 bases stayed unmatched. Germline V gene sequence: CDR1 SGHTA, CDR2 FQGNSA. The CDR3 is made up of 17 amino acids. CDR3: CASSLLVSGRRSYEQYF. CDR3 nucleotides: TGTGCCAGCAGCTTATTAGTAAGCGGGAGGAGATCCTACGAGCAGTACTTC.

In DNA form, the CDR3 reads TGTGCCAGCAGTTACCCCCCCGGACAGGGTATCTACGAGCAGTACTTC. It is translated as CASSYPPGQGIYEQYF. V usage is TRBV6-6 and J usage is TRBJ2-7; 8 bases are a match to TRBD1. The V gene end was trimmed by 2 bases and the J gene end by 3 bases; junction bases not matched to a gene: 9. CDR3 size: 16 residues. CDR1 and CDR2 (germline): MNHNY, SVGAGI (reference sequence).

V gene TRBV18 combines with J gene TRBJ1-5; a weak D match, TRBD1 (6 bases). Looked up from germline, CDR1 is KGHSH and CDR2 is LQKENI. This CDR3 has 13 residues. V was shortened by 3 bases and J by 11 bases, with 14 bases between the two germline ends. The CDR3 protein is CASSPSPTGTQHF. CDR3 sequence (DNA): TGTGCCAGCTCACCCAGCCCGACAGGAACCCAGCATTTT.

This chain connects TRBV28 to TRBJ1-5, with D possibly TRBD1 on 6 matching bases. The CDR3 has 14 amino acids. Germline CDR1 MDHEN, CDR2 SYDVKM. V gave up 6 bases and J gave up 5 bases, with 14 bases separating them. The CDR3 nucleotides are TGTGCCAGCAGCGAAACCCCAGGGGATCAGCCCCAGCATTTT. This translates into CASSETPGDQPQHF.

Written as DNA, the CDR3 is TGTGCCAGCAGTTCCTCGGGGCGGGGGTTATCTAGCACAGATACGCAGTATTTT. It yields the protein CASSSSGRGLSSTDTQYF. The rearrangement uses TRBV28 and TRBJ2-3; 7 bases map to TRBD2. Germline V gene data show CDR1 as MDHEN and CDR2 as SYDVKM. Trimming cost V 4 bases and J 0 bases; bases outside gene matches: 13. The length of the CDR3 is 18 residues.

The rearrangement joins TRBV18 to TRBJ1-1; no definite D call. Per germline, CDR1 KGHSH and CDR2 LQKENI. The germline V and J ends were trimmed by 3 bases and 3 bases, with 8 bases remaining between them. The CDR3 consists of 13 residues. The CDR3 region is CASSPNSYTEAFF. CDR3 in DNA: TGTGCCAGCTCACCTAACAGTTACACTGAAGCTTTCTTT.

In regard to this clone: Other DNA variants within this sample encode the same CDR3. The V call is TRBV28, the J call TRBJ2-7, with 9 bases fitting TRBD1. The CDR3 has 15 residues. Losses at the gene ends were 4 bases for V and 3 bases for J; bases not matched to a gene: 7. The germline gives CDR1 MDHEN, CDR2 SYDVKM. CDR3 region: CASSSTGTGNYEQYF. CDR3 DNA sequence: TGTGCCAGCAGTTCCACCGGGACAGGGAACTACGAGCAGTACTTC. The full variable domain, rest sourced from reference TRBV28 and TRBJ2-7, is DVKVTQSSRYLVKRTGEKVFLECVQDMDHENMFWYRQDPGLGLRLIYFSYDVKMKEKGDIPEGYSVSREKKERFSLILESASTNQTSMYLCASSSTGTGNYEQYFGPGTRLTVT.

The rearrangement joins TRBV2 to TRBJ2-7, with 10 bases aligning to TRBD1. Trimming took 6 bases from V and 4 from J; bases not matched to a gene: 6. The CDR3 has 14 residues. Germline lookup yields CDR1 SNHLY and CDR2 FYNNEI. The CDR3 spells CASSIPGQGYEQYF. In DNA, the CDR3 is TGTGCCAGCAGCATCCCGGGACAGGGGTACGAGCAGTACTTC.

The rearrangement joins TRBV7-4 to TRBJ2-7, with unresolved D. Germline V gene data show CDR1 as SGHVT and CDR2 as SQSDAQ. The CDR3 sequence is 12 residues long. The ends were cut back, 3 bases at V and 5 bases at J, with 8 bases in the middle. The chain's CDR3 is CASSFCAHEQYF. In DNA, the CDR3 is TGTGCCAGCAGCTTTTGCGCCCACGAGCAGTACTTC.

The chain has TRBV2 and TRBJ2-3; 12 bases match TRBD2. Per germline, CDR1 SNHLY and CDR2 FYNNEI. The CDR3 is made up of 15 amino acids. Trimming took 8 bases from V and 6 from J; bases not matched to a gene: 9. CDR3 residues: CASFRLAGVSDTQYF. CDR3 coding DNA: TGTGCCAGCTTCCGACTAGCGGGAGTTTCGGATACGCAGTATTTT. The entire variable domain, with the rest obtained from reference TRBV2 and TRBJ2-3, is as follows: EPEVTQTPSHQVTQMGQEVILRCVPISNHLYFYWYRQILGQKVEFLVSFYNNEISEKSEIFDDQFSVERPDGSNFTLKIRSTKLEDSAMYFCASFRLAGVSDTQYFGPGTRLTVL.

The CDR3 sequence: CASKGSGRGFEQYF. CDR3 in DNA: TGTGCCAGCAAGGGTTCTGGGCGGGGGTTCGAGCAGTACTTC. The chain uses TRBV6-5 and TRBJ2-7, with 7 bases aligning to TRBD2. With V trimmed by 7 bases and J by 6 bases, 12 bases remained unmatched. The CDR3 has 14 residues. Germline lookup yields CDR1 MNHEY and CDR2 SVGAGI.

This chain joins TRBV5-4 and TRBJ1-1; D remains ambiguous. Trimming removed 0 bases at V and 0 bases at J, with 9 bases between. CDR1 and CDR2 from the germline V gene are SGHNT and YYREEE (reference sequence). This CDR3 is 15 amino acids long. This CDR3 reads CASSLEQALNTEAFF. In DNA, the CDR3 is TGTGCCAGCAGCTTGGAGCAGGCGTTGAACACTGAAGCTTTCTTT.

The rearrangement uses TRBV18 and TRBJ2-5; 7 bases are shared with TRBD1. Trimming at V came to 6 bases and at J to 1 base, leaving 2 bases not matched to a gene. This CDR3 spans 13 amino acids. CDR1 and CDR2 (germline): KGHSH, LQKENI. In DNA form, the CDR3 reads TGTGCCAGCTCGACAGGGTTCCAAGAGACCCAGTACTTC. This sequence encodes CASSTGFQETQYF. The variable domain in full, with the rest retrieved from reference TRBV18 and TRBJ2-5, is NAGVMQNPRHLVRRRGQEARLRCSPMKGHSHVYWYRQLPEEGLKFMVYLQKENIIDESGMPKERFSAEFPKEGPSILRIQQVVRGDSAAYFCASSTGFQETQYFGPGTRLLVL.

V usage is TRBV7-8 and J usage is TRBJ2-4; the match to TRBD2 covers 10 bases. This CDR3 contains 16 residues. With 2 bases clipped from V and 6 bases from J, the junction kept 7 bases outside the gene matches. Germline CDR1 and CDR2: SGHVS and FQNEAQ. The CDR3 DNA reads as TGTGCCAGCAGCTTACGGGTAGCGGGAGGCCTAAACATTCAGTACTTC. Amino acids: CASSLRVAGGLNIQYF.

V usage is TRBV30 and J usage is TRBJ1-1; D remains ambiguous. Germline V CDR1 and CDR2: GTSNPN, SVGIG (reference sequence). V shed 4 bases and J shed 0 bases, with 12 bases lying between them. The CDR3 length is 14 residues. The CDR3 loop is CAWTGNLMNTEAFF. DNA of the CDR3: TGTGCCTGGACGGGGAACCTCATGAACACTGAAGCTTTCTTT.

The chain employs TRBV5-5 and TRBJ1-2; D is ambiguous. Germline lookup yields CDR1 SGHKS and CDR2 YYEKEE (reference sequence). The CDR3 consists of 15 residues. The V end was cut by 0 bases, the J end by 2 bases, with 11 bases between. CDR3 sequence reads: CASSLAEIKNYGYTF. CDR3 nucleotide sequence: TGTGCCAGCAGCTTGGCAGAAATCAAGAACTATGGCTACACCTTC.